The source of this T cell receptor beta chain is a study of cytomegalovirus exposure and HLA in healthy donors (dated by TCRdb to 2017 to 2019). The study in broad terms: According to an earlier analysis of 550 to 750 of the donors, roughly 180 million T cells yielded roughly 110 million unique TCR beta sequences and 276 Gb of sequence data. The T cell repertoires of 666 subjects were profiled by immunosequencing and related to cytomegalovirus serostatus. In addition to the first cohort of 500 to 850 subjects, a separate validation cohort of over 90 different subjects was used. The genetic ancestry cluster associated with self-reported Caucasian donors included 80% to 90% of the 398 genotyped donors. In a later genetic analysis, genome-wide SNP genotypes for about 65% of the roughly 670 donors were used, and that subset was treated as a discovery cohort. In a later analysis, previously published TCR beta repertoires from 500 to 750 donors were re-analyzed and high-resolution HLA genotyping was added so that TCR occurrence patterns could be studied. The later analysis used no new phenotypic data to find candidate immune exposures, relying instead on TCR beta sequences and their occurrence across donors. To predict cytomegalovirus infection status, the study combined high-throughput TCR immunosequencing, statistical association of individual TCRs with disease status, and machine learning. The number of typed donors differed by locus: 629-630 for A, B, C, DRB1 and DQB1; 500 to 550 for DQA1; 600 to 610 for DPA1; and 400 to 480 for DPB1. Donor age, sex, ethnicity and CMV serostatus were compiled together with the repertoire data. An earlier analysis of roughly 600 of the donors used high-throughput TCR beta sequencing to judge whether each TCR beta V gene segment behaved as functional or pseudogenic. HLA typing covered class I and class II loci at four-digit resolution. All discovery cohort repertoires had been generated using a single sequencing platform. Four to six DR-DQ haplotypes were handled as single units for association and clustering because linkage in the cohort was strong. Among almost 400 genotyped donors of the cohort, an average of around 240,000 unique TCR beta nucleotide sequences were sequenced per donor, roughly 20% of them non-productive. An early release covering roughly 600 HLA-typed donors comprised 250 to 350 gigabases of sequencing data and approximately 85 million unique TCR sequences. The aim of the study was to test whether cataloging public T cell receptors could identify signatures of past pathogen exposure.

The cohort was made up of 666 healthy bone marrow donors. At the time of sampling, all cohort members were nominally healthy, though unrecorded immune exposures were likely present. The donor was CMV seropositive and belonged to the group of 250 to 350 seropositive cohort members. Each donor provided a peripheral blood sample, and peripheral blood mononuclear cells were used for TCR beta sequencing. Genomic DNA was extracted from the blood cell samples with the Qiagen DNeasy Blood Extraction Kit. Preparation of the library involved the immunoSEQ multiplex PCR assay. For the multiplex PCR, a mixture combining 60 forward primers for TCR Vbeta segments and 13 reverse primers for TCR Jbeta segments was used. The CDR3 region of rearranged TCR beta genes was amplified from genomic DNA with a multiplex PCR assay. On the Illumina HiSeq System, the amplified TCR beta libraries were sequenced as 87-base-pair reads. Concerning the study's data processing: In a later analysis, 70 million to 95 million unique TCR beta chains were counted across the 690 or so repertoires, and around 10 million of these chains were shared by at least two donors. Raw reads were error-corrected and collapsed into unique sequences with a nearest-neighbor algorithm that merged closely related sequences to remove PCR and sequencing errors. To assign V, D and J gene segments, CDR3 sequences were aligned to IMGT reference sequences. For a sequence to be retained, at least a six-nucleotide match to both a V gene segment and a J gene segment was required. A rearrangement counted as productive if the CDR3 had no stop codons and remained in frame with V and J, and every other rearrangement counted as non-productive. CDR3 was defined according to IMGT convention as the region running from the second conserved V-encoded cysteine to the conserved J-encoded phenylalanine. The earlier analysis of roughly 590 of the donors excluded any sequence lacking an unambiguous match to a single V gene segment. An earlier analysis of around 600 of the donors classified V segments as functional when productive rearrangements were above 56.7% and as segregating when the standard deviation between donors was above 5%. A statistical classification framework was developed to diagnose cytomegalovirus status using the catalog of TCR beta chain sequences. A later analysis assigned V and J genes by comparing TCR nucleotide sequences with IMGT/GENE-DB human TR gene sequences. The TCRdist pipeline was used in a later analysis to assign CDR3 sequences and most-parsimonious VDJ recombination scenarios. A later analysis defined each TCR beta chain by its CDR3 amino acid sequence plus V-gene family, and excluded reads lacking a unique V-gene family. A later analysis removed 600 or so highly shared, low-generation-probability nucleotide sequences to deal with suspected cross-contamination and a sequencing artifact. In a later analysis, a clonal expansion index for each public chain was calculated from normalized within-repertoire ranks of inferred template counts. In a later analysis, generation probabilities were computed with a VDJ recombination model fitted to out-of-frame rearrangements, and the resulting probabilities were checked against IGoR. In a later analysis, hypergeometric tests were used to score TCR-TCR, TCR-HLA and TCR-CMV co-occurrence, with a repertoire-size bias correction applied to TCR pairs. A later analysis estimated false discovery rates by permuting HLA or CMV assignments 20 times. A later analysis grouped co-occurring TCRs with DBSCAN, adding TCRdist sequence similarity when clustering within HLA-allele-positive subsets. Co-occurrence clustering excluded repertoires with fewer than 30,000 or more than 120,000 public chains, plus five with anomalous nucleotide sharing. TCRdb's version of the immuneACCESS table is confined to in-frame rearrangements and falls short of the full clone set. An unresolved V gene accounts for under half of the shortfall where checked; the remainder is of unknown origin. That table is the source of V, J and clone size, and D and trimming were worked out from the DNA. The sample table holds 150,000 to 200,000 clones, of which roughly three quarters were seen once. Together, the top ten hold around 7% of the sample.

The V end gives up 2 bases and the J end 6 bases, leaving 9 bases in the junction not matched to a gene. The germline V gene encodes CDR1 LGHNA and CDR2 YNFKEQ. The CDR3, from cysteine to phenylalanine, totals 17 residues. Only the CDR3 portion is preserved as DNA: 51 bases, with reading frame beginning at the first base. Broad study findings and their caveats: Specific HLA alleles were associated with around 18,000 TCR beta sequences at a false discovery rate of 0.05 in a later analysis. Most TCR sequences were seen in very few donors, while some public TCRs were found in many individuals. An earlier analysis of some 590 of the donors showed that most TCR beta V segments appeared in productive rearrangements either about 87% or about 30% of the time, which broadly matched IMGT annotations. Three of the identified cytomegalovirus-associated TCR beta chains were confirmed in vitro to be specific for cytomegalovirus antigens. A cluster of highly shared sequence variants was judged likely to represent a technical artifact of the sequencing pipeline. In both the original and validation cohorts, the classifier was reported to diagnose cytomegalovirus status with high specificity and sensitivity. According to a later analysis, parvovirus B19, influenza, CMV and Epstein-Barr virus appeared linked to several top co-occurrence clusters. Linkage disequilibrium might explain the correlated functional status among segregating V segments, but an unknown experimental factor could not be excluded. Assigning TCR associations to individual alleles was difficult when HLA alleles, especially DR and DQ, strongly co-occurred. Some IMGT-functional V segments, including TRBV6-2 and TRBV6-3, could not be told apart with the 87-base-pair reads, so those segments were excluded. An association between a missense DCLRE1C variant and V-gene and J-gene trimming of TCR beta chains was found in a later genetic analysis and replicated in an independent cohort. HLA typing was unavailable for some donors at each locus, so association tests used only the typed subset. A later analysis found that HLA-associated TCR beta chains were more clonally expanded and had lower generation probabilities than equally common non-associated chains. The cohort was sequenced for TCR beta chains only, and without alpha or paired-chain data the features that could be detected were limited. A further reported finding was that TCR beta sequences accurately predicted the HLA-A and HLA-B alleles for most subjects in the first cohort. In a later analysis, the rate of TCR association differed among HLA loci, with DRB1 alleles having the most associated TCRs and HLA-C alleles having the fewest. The study listed approximately 160 TCR beta chains as associated with cytomegalovirus. The earlier analysis of some 540 of the donors excluded roughly 17 rarely observed V segments, including chromosome 9 orphons, because counts were too low. CMV serostatus was the only immune exposure information available for the cohort. Roughly uniform sequencing depth across donors was assumed in presence/absence analyses, although this assumption may not hold. According to a later analysis, most CMV-associated TCR beta chains appeared to be HLA-restricted, and the HLA associations seemed to be driven largely by CMV exposure. According to the authors, the approach could potentially be generalized to other disease states and immunological phenotypes. A later genetic analysis reported fewer N-insertions in productive TCRs among donors in an Asian-associated ancestry cluster than the roughly 700-donor mean.

As concerns this clone: No cognate antigen has been identified for it. Base-call qualities are not available, and no considerably larger clone is one nucleotide away.

This receptor was obtained from a male donor in good health and CMV-seropositive. The chain employs TRBV4-2 and TRBJ2-2; 10 bases in the middle match TRBD2. Sequenced material: PBMCs. This receptor carries the CDR3 CASSQPLQRGGPGELFF. The nucleotides read TGTGCCAGCAGCCAACCTTTACAGCGGGGGGGCCCCGGGGAGCTGTTTTTT.